This T cell receptor beta chain was obtained from a study of T cells in Graves' hyperthyroidism and ophthalmopathy. V was pared by 8 bases and J by 10 bases, with 3 bases of the junction left unmatched. This CDR3 comprises 11 residues. CDR1 and CDR2 from the germline V gene are MNHNS and SASEGT. RNA transcripts gave rise to amplified TCR beta CDR3 regions. First-round RT-PCR targeting the TCR CDR3 was performed with the HTBI primer set. TCRdb reanalysed the multiplex PCR reads using MiXCR and keeps one entry per CDR3 protein. Among about 350,000 distinct CDR3 sequences listed, approximately 16% were seen once. Fresh peripheral blood, more than 9 ml, yielded the PBMCs.

V usage is TRBV6-1 and J usage is TRBJ2-1; 9 nucleotides line up with TRBD2. Sequencing was done on a sample of blood. The clonotype originates from an older woman with Graves' ophthalmopathy. CDR3 amino acids: CASLTSGEQFF. The CDR3 DNA follows: TGTGCCAGCTTGACTAGCGGCGAGCAGTTCTTC.